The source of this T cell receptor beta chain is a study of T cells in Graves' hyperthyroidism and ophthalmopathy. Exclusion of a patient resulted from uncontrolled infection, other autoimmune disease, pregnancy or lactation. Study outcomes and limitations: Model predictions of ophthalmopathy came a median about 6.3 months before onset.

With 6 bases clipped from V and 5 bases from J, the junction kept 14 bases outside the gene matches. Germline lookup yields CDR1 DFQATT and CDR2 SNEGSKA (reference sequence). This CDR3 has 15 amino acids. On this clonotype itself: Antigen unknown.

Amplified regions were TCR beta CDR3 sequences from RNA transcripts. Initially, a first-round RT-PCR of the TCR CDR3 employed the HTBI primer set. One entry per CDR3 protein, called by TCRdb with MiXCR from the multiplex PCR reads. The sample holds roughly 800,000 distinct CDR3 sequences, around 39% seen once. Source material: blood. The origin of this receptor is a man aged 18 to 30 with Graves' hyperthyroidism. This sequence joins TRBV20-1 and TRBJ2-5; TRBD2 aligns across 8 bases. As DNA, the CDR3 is TGCAGTGCCGAAGAGGTCCGGGAGGGCCTCGAGACCCAGTACTTC. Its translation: CSAEEVREGLETQYF.